This TCR beta chain is drawn from a study of shared clonotypes between healthy human individuals. Study background: The people who gave samples were a couple of women and a few men aged 18 to 49. Researchers assigned three CD4 naive, three CD4 memory, two CD8 naive and one CD8 memory plate to each donor. Overall study findings and caveats: Generally, naive subsets came out with larger estimated richness than memory subsets.

The V end lost 2 bases, the J end lost 0 bases, and 11 bases lay between the germline ends. Germline V gene lookup returns CDR1 GTSNPN and CDR2 SVGIG (reference sequence). The CDR3 covers 15 residues. The assay was immunoSEQ multiplex PCR, and TCRdb's table has in-frame clones only and misses some. This table holds approximately 2.5 million clones, approximately 94% found once. On this clone: Its antigen is unidentified.

This TCR derives from a man aged 18 to 30 in good health. Some clones in this sample may be carry-over from other donors' samples. V gene TRBV30 combines with J gene TRBJ1-3; D remains unclear. Material: naive CD4+ T cells from PBMCs. The subset here: CD45RA+ positively selected. In nucleotides, the CDR3 is TGTGCCTGGAGTTCGGGCGTAATCTCTGGAAACACCATATATTTT. Its translation is CAWSSGVISGNTIYF.